The rows below give T cell receptor beta chains drawn from one sample of a study of response to subunit inactivated influenza vaccine. TCRdb ran MiXCR on the RT-PCR reads and lists one entry per CDR3 protein. The sample carries about 540,000 distinct CDR3 sequences, 20% to 25% recorded once. The sample was also reused in another study, on T cells expressing NK-cell markers.

The specimen was CD4+ T cells sorted from PBMCs, collected approximately 12 days after vaccination. All receptors come from a man between 50 and 59 years old who received an inactivated influenza vaccine. The CDR3 runs from the conserved cysteine through the conserved F or W. A D gene is named only where the DNA matches it firmly. Clone size is not always given. Where it is, it says once, few, many or a class for expanded clones.

V: TRBV4-2; J: TRBJ1-3; length: 15; size: few; D: .; DNA: TGTGCCAGCAGCCAAGCTCAGCTCTCTGGAAACACCATATATTTT; CDR3: CASSQAQLSGNTIYF
V: TRBV7-2; J: TRBJ2-7; length: 15; size: .; D: .; DNA: TGTGCCAGCAGCTTATCCGGGACGCCACGCAACGAGCAGTACTTC; CDR3: CASSLSGTPRNEQYF
V: TRBV20-1; J: TRBJ2-7; length: 10; size: many; D: .; DNA: TGCAGTGCTAGGGAGTACGAGCAGTACTTC; CDR3: CSAREYEQYF
V: TRBV7-9; J: TRBJ2-1; length: 14; size: few; D: .; DNA: TGTGCCAGCAGCTTAGCGCACGGATACAATGAGCAGTTCTTC; CDR3: CASSLAHGYNEQFF
V: TRBV9; J: TRBJ2-3; length: 14; size: few; D: .; DNA: TGTGCCAGCAGCGTAGGCGTCGCTGCAGATACGCAGTATTTT; CDR3: CASSVGVAADTQYF
V: TRBV15; J: TRBJ2-1; length: 18; size: few; D: TRBD1; DNA: TGTGCCACCAGCAGAGTTAAATTCGGGACAGGGGGAGGCAATGAGCAGTTCTTC; CDR3: CATSRVKFGTGGGNEQFF
V: TRBV20-1; J: TRBJ2-7; length: 12; size: few; D: .; DNA: TGCAGTACTACACAGGGCGCCTACGAGCAGTACTTC; CDR3: CSTTQGAYEQYF
V: TRBV12-3/TRBV12-4; J: TRBJ2-2; length: 13; size: few; D: .; DNA: TGTGCCAGCACTGTACTAGCCGCCGGGGAGCTGTTTTTT; CDR3: CASTVLAAGELFF
V: TRBV3-1; J: TRBJ2-1; length: 12; size: few; D: .; DNA: TGTGCCAGCAGCCAAGTAGGGCATGAGCAGTTCTTC; CDR3: CASSQVGHEQFF
V: TRBV7-2; J: TRBJ2-1; length: 15; size: .; D: .; DNA: TGTGCCAGCAGCCCCTCTACTAGGCAAGTAACTGAGCAGTTCTTC; CDR3: CASSPSTRQVTEQFF
V: TRBV5-1; J: TRBJ2-7; length: 18; size: .; D: .; DNA: TGCGCCAGCAGCTTGGCTTGGGGGTTGGACAGCAGCTCCTACGAGCAGTACTTC; CDR3: CASSLAWGLDSSSYEQYF
V: TRBV24-1; J: TRBJ2-3; length: 15; size: .; D: .; DNA: TGTGCCACCAGTGAGGACAGCGCTAGCACAGATACGCAGTATTTT; CDR3: CATSEDSASTDTQYF
V: TRBV6-2/TRBV6-3; J: TRBJ2-1; length: 14; size: .; D: .; DNA: TGTGCCAGCAGTTACGGGACCCGGTCGGATGAGCAGTTCTTC; CDR3: CASSYGTRSDEQFF
V: TRBV9; J: TRBJ2-1; length: 15; size: .; D: .; DNA: TGTGCCAGCAGCGTAGTAGGGACGGCTTACAATGAGCAGTTCTTC; CDR3: CASSVVGTAYNEQFF
V: TRBV29-1; J: TRBJ1-4; length: 13; size: .; D: TRBD1; DNA: TGCAGCGCCGTAACAGGGGGCAAGGAAAAACTGTTTTTT; CDR3: CSAVTGGKEKLFF
V: TRBV28; J: TRBJ2-5; length: 14; size: .; D: .; DNA: TGTGCCAGCAGTCTTGGGGACCACCGAGAGACCAAGTACTTC; CDR3: CASSLGDHRETKYF
V: TRBV11-2; J: TRBJ2-1; length: 11; size: few; D: .; DNA: TGTGCCAGCAGCCCCGGTTTAACGCAGTTCTTC; CDR3: CASSPGLTQFF
V: TRBV5-1; J: TRBJ2-1; length: 14; size: .; D: .; DNA: .; CDR3: CASSILEAYNEQFF
V: TRBV6-1; J: TRBJ2-1; length: 16; size: few; D: .; DNA: TGTGCCAGCAGTGAAGTGGCGGGGAGACCCCTCGGTGAGCAGTTCTTC; CDR3: CASSEVAGRPLGEQFF
V: TRBV7-9; J: TRBJ1-1; length: 15; size: .; D: .; DNA: TGTGCCAGCAGCTTAGCTCGTGGCAGAGCCACTGAAGCTTTCTTT; CDR3: CASSLARGRATEAFF
V: TRBV5-1; J: TRBJ2-2; length: 15; size: .; D: TRBD2; DNA: TGCGCCAGCAGCCCGGCCGGGACTAAAACCGGGGAGCTGTTTTTT; CDR3: CASSPAGTKTGELFF
V: TRBV7-9; J: TRBJ2-7; length: 15; size: few; D: .; DNA: TGTGCCAGCAGCTTAGAGTACAGGAGTTCCTACGAGCAGTACTTC; CDR3: CASSLEYRSSYEQYF
V: TRBV29-1; J: TRBJ2-3; length: 13; size: many; D: .; DNA: TGCAGCGTTTCACAGGGTCAGACAGATACGCAGTATTTT; CDR3: CSVSQGQTDTQYF
V: TRBV6-1; J: TRBJ2-1; length: 16; size: few; D: .; DNA: TGTGCCAGCCAGGGGGGTAAAGTACTTTCCTACAATGAGCAGTTCTTC; CDR3: CASQGGKVLSYNEQFF
V: TRBV28; J: TRBJ2-1; length: 15; size: once; D: .; DNA: TGTGCCAGCAGACGACCGGGTGCTCTTGGCAATGAGCAGTTCTTC; CDR3: CASRRPGALGNEQFF
V: TRBV24-1; J: TRBJ2-1; length: 15; size: .; D: TRBD1; DNA: TGTGCCACCAGTACATGGACAGGGGGCATTTATGAGCAGTTCTTC; CDR3: CATSTWTGGIYEQFF
V: TRBV4-1; J: TRBJ2-2; length: 15; size: few; D: .; DNA: TGCGCCAGCAGCCACCTTAACAGAAACACCGGGGAGCTGTTTTTT; CDR3: CASSHLNRNTGELFF
V: TRBV29-1; J: TRBJ2-2; length: 14; size: few; D: .; DNA: TGCAGCGTTGGGGGGCACCTGAACACCGGGGAGCTGTTTTTT; CDR3: CSVGGHLNTGELFF